The T cell receptor beta chain described here comes from a study of shared clonotypes between healthy human individuals. On the study more broadly: Each donor had three CD4 naive, three CD4 memory, two CD8 naive and one CD8 memory plate.

Details on this clone: Its matching antigen is unknown.

Using immunoSEQ multiplex PCR, the repertoire was profiled, and TCRdb retains in-frame clones only, with some absent. The table shows about 700,000 clones, with about 90% occurring only once. Whole-study results and caveats: The study found lower generation probabilities in non-shared clonotypes than in those shared by all four donors.

Positively selected for CCR7, the CD45RO-negative cells used as naive CD8 cells excluded terminally differentiated effector memory CD45RA+ cells. Trimming pared 7 bases from V and 10 bases from J, leaving 16 bases between. The CDR3 length is 13 residues. CDR1 MNHEY and CDR2 SMNVEV come from the germline V gene (reference sequence). The TCR sequence derives from a man aged 30 to 45 in good health. The gene calls are TRBV27 and TRBJ1-4; D might be TRBD1 (5 bases). Sequenced input: naive CD8+ T cells sorted from blood. The CDR3 region has the DNA TGTGCCAGCACCCAGACGCCGGGGCGAAAACTGTTTTTT. Protein product: CASTQTPGRKLFF.